What follows are 21 T cell receptor beta chains derived from one specimen sequenced in a study of blood T cells in healthy people across ages. A second roughly 6 to 11 cycle PCR used barcoded and J-beta primers. One entry per CDR3 protein results from TCRdb running MiXCR on the 5' RACE reads. The table records around 800,000 distinct CDR3 sequences, roughly 50% of them present only once. The specimen sequenced was blood. Source of these receptors: a man older than 75 in good health.

The chain employs TRBV6-5 and TRBJ2-1, with D perhaps TRBD2 (5 bases). The CDR3 sequence is 14 residues long. Germline values: CDR1 MNHEY, CDR2 SVGAGI. The V end lost 4 bases, the J end lost 6 bases, and 13 bases lay between the germline ends. This chain's CDR3 is CASSSRRVSNEQFF. CDR3 DNA: TGTGCCAGCAGTTCGCGGCGGGTCTCCAATGAGCAGTTCTTC.

The V gene is TRBV2, the J gene TRBJ2-3, with 16 bases aligning to TRBD2. Germline trimming cut 11 bases from V and 14 bases from J; bases unmatched to any gene: 25. CDR3 length: 18 residues. Germline V gene data show CDR1 as SNHLY and CDR2 as FYNNEI. The CDR3 coding sequence is TGTGCCTCCACCGGGGGGACTAGCGGGAGGGCGAATCACAGATACGCGTATTTT. Translating it yields CASTGGTSGRANHRYAYF.

The rearrangement uses TRBV6-2 or TRBV6-3 and TRBJ2-1; the match to TRBD2 covers 7 bases. Germline V lookup: CDR1 MNHEY, CDR2 SVGEGT. V shed 6 bases and J 7 bases; nucleotides not matched to a gene: 3. The CDR3 totals 12 residues. CDR3 protein: CASRLRGNEQFF. In DNA, the CDR3 is TGTGCCAGCAGGTTGCGGGGGAATGAGCAGTTCTTC.

This clonotype was detected once. The rearrangement uses TRBV29-1 and TRBJ2-3, with 10 bases identical to TRBD2. V lost 4 bases and J lost 14; bases outside the gene matches: 27. Looked up from germline, CDR1 is SQVTM and CDR2 is ANQGSEA. The CDR3 covers 18 residues. CDR3 DNA sequence: TGCAGCGTTGGGGGACCAGCGGGAGGGCCTAAGGGGCACAGATACGCGTATTTT. This encodes CSVGGPAGGPKGHRYAYF.

The genes are TRBV4-2 and TRBJ2-1, with 9 bases matching TRBD2. CDR1 is LGHNA and CDR2 is YNFKEQ in the germline V gene. The CDR3 is 16 amino acids. Trimming at V came to 1 base and at J to 9 bases, leaving 10 bases not matched to a gene. CDR3 residues: CASSQVGAGGPLEQFF. CDR3 in DNA: TGTGCCAGCAGCCAAGTAGGCGCGGGAGGGCCGCTTGAGCAGTTCTTC.

This clonotype has more than one count but fewer than ten. The chain recombines TRBV6-1 with TRBJ2-7; D tentatively reads TRBD1 or TRBD2 (5 bases each). Germline CDR1 is MNHNS and CDR2 is SASEGT. Trimming removed 6 bases at V and 2 bases at J, with 14 bases between. This CDR3 is 14 amino acids long. CDR3 protein: CASSRRDGAYEQYF. As DNA, the CDR3 is TGTGCCAGCAGCCGCCGGGACGGAGCCTACGAGCAGTACTTC.

V usage is TRBV12-3 or TRBV12-4 and J usage is TRBJ1-2; 7 positions agree with TRBD1. The CDR3 runs 14 residues. V gave up 4 bases and J gave up 4 bases; unmatched junction bases: 6. The CDR3 here is CASSSGTVVYGYTF. CDR3 nucleotide sequence: TGTGCCAGCAGTTCCGGGACAGTCGTCTATGGCTACACCTTC.

The chain has TRBV5-1 and TRBJ2-3; TRBD1 matches at 8 bases. Trimming at V came to 5 bases and at J to 14 bases, leaving 22 bases not matched to a gene. This CDR3 spans 16 amino acids. CDR1 SGHRS and CDR2 YFSETQ come from the germline V gene. For the CDR3, the DNA is TGCGCCAGCAGACCGCCGGGACAGGCGGTGCACAGATACGCGTATTTT. This sequence encodes CASRPPGQAVHRYAYF.

This clonotype was found once. The chain is built from TRBV5-1 and TRBJ2-5, with 10 bases that match TRBD1. V trimming: 4 bases; J trimming: 7 bases; junction bases outside the gene matches: 4. Germline CDR1 is SGHRS and CDR2 is YFSETQ. This CDR3 is 13 amino acids long. The CDR3 DNA follows: TGCGCCAGCAGCGCAAGACAGGGGGCGACCCAGTACTTC. It codes for CASSARQGATQYF.

This clonotype appeared a few times. The chain has TRBV7-2 and TRBJ1-1, with 7 bases fitting TRBD1. The J segment lost 5 bases and the V segment lost 5 bases, leaving 11 bases of the junction unmatched. The germline V gene encodes CDR1 SGHTA and CDR2 FQGNSA. This CDR3 is 15 amino acids long. The CDR3 DNA is TGTGCCAGCAGCACCTCAGGGGGAGGTGCGACTGAAGCTTTCTTT. Translating gives CASSTSGGGATEAFF.

This clonotype showed up just a few times. The chain employs TRBV5-1 and TRBJ2-7, with D possibly TRBD2 on 6 matching bases. This CDR3 comprises 14 residues. Germline loops: CDR1 SGHRS, CDR2 YFSETQ. Trimming removed 2 bases from V and 5 bases from J, with 14 bases in between. CDR3 amino acids: CASSLGGLGNEQYF. CDR3 nucleotide sequence: TGCGCCAGCAGCTTAGGAGGGCTCGGGAACGAGCAGTACTTC.

This clonotype has only a few counts. The chain has TRBV11-2 and TRBJ2-1; D may correspond to TRBD1 or TRBD2 (8 bases each). Trimming stripped 5 bases from V and 3 bases from J, with 17 bases between. Germline V gene sequence: CDR1 SGHAT, CDR2 FQNNGV. CDR3 length: 16 amino acids. The DNA for the CDR3 is TGTGCCAGCAGCCCGGGGGGGACAGGAATCTACAATGAGCAGTTCTTC. Its protein is CASSPGGTGIYNEQFF.

The chain has TRBV9 and TRBJ1-2; D remains unclear. The germline V and J ends were trimmed by 4 bases and 2 bases, with 12 bases remaining between them. Germline-derived CDR1 and CDR2 are SGDLS and YYNGEE. There are 14 residues in the CDR3. CDR3 DNA sequence: TGTGCCAGCAGCCCCTATAGGGTCAACTATGGCTACACCTTC. Its protein product is CASSPYRVNYGYTF.

There are a few counts of this clonotype. The V and J genes are TRBV20-1 and TRBJ2-3; TRBD2 matches 8 bases. Germline-derived CDR1 and CDR2 are DFQATT and SNEGSKA (reference sequence). CDR3 length: 15 amino acids. V shed 4 bases, J shed 14 bases, and the junction held 20 bases outside the gene matches. CDR3 residues: CSATPGGATHRYAYF. The DNA for the CDR3 is TGCAGTGCTACCCCCGGGGGGGCTACGCACAGATACGCGTATTTT.

This clonotype was detected once. The CDR3 bases are TGTGCCAGCAGTTGGGAGGGATCAGGGAGATCCTACGAGCAGTACTTC. Protein sequence: CASSWEGSGRSYEQYF. V and J are TRBV28 and TRBJ2-7; 7 bases are a match to TRBD2. The CDR3 runs 16 residues. CDR1 and CDR2 (germline): MDHEN, SYDVKM. With V trimmed by 4 bases and J by 1 base, 10 bases remained unmatched. Combining the CDR3 with reference TRBV28 and TRBJ2-7 gives the whole variable domain DVKVTQSSRYLVKRTGEKVFLECVQDMDHENMFWYRQDPGLGLRLIYFSYDVKMKEKGDIPEGYSVSREKKERFSLILESASTNQTSMYLCASSWEGSGRSYEQYFGPGTRLTVT.

This CDR3 is CASSSSGISGNTIYF. CDR3 sequence (DNA): TGCGCCAGCAGCTCATCAGGGATCTCTGGAAACACCATATATTTT. V is TRBV5-1 and J is TRBJ1-3, with a possible D match to TRBD1 (5 bases). V was clipped by 3 bases and J by 0 bases, with 10 bases between them. The CDR3 contains 15 residues. Looked up from germline, CDR1 is SGHRS and CDR2 is YFSETQ.

The J gene is TRBJ2-1, the V gene TRBV5-1, with 8 bases that match TRBD1. Trimming at V came to 0 bases and at J to 5 bases, leaving 7 bases not matched to a gene. The CDR3 runs to 16 residues. Germline assignment: CDR1 SGHRS and CDR2 YFSETQ. CDR3 in amino acids: CASSLAVGTGHNEQFF. DNA of the CDR3: TGCGCCAGCAGCTTGGCCGTGGGGACAGGACACAATGAGCAGTTCTTC.

The chain uses TRBV5-6 and TRBJ2-5; D is possibly TRBD2 (5 bases). V shed 4 bases and J shed 5 bases, with 18 bases lying between them. Germline loops: CDR1 SGHDT, CDR2 YYEEEE. The CDR3 runs to 15 residues. The CDR3 DNA reads as TGTGCCAGCAGCAGCGGACGTATGGTTTGGGAGACCCAGTACTTC. This codes for CASSSGRMVWETQYF.

CDR3 bases: TGTGCCAGCGGGGGTTCCTACAATGAGCAGTTCTTC. It codes for CASGGSYNEQFF. The chain has TRBV6-6 and TRBJ2-1, with D perhaps given as TRBD1 or TRBD2 (5 bases each). V lost 8 bases, J lost 1 base, and 6 bases lay in between. This CDR3 contains 12 residues. Germline lookup yields CDR1 MNHNY and CDR2 SVGAGI (reference sequence).

This clonotype was seen a handful of times. The rearrangement uses TRBV3-1 and TRBJ1-1; D is undetermined. This CDR3 contains 15 residues. Germline V gene data show CDR1 as LGHDT and CDR2 as YNNKEL (reference sequence). V was clipped by 3 bases and J by 4 bases, with 15 bases between them. This chain's CDR3 is CASSQPGPRITEAFF. The CDR3 DNA reads as TGTGCCAGCAGCCAGCCCGGGCCCCGAATCACTGAAGCTTTCTTT.

There are a few counts of this clonotype. The chain recombines TRBV20-1 with TRBJ2-7, with D possibly TRBD2 on 5 matching bases. This CDR3 is built from 14 residues. Germline V gene lookup returns CDR1 DFQATT and CDR2 SNEGSKA (reference sequence). V was shortened by 6 bases and J by 3 bases, with 18 bases between the two germline ends. The CDR3 loop reads CSASRRAGYYEQYF. DNA for the CDR3: TGCAGTGCCTCAAGGCGGGCAGGCTACTACGAGCAGTACTTC.